One sample yielded the 19 T cell receptor beta chains listed below, sequenced in a study of blood T cell repertoires in COVID-19. Produced via immunoSEQ multiplex PCR; TCRdb's table is partial and in-frame only. The profile shows about 190,000 clones, around 80% of them singletons. Sequencing was done on a sample of peripheral blood. These receptors were obtained from a woman older than 75 with active or convalescent COVID-19.

The chain has TRBV9 and TRBJ1-2, with 9 bases matching TRBD1. J gave up 0 bases and V 3 bases, and 0 bases lay outside the gene matches. Germline loops: CDR1 SGDLS, CDR2 YYNGEE. This CDR3 spans 14 amino acids. CDR3 DNA: TGTGCCAGCAGCGGGACAGGGGCTAACTATGGCTACACCTTC. Amino acid sequence: CASSGTGANYGYTF.

This chain joins TRBV2 and TRBJ2-5; D is undetermined. Looked up from germline, CDR1 is SNHLY and CDR2 is FYNNEI. The CDR3 loop spans 13 amino acids. Trimming took 5 bases from V and 4 from J, leaving 11 bases between them. The CDR3 region has the DNA TGTGCCAGCAGTCCCGGTCCGGGAGAGACCCAGTACTTC. Residues: CASSPGPGETQYF.

This chain links TRBV6-5 with TRBJ1-5, with TRBD1 matching over 10 bases. The germline gives CDR1 MNHEY, CDR2 SVGAGI. The CDR3 is made up of 15 amino acids. Germline trimming cut 6 bases from V and 2 bases from J; bases unmatched to any gene: 4. The CDR3: CASRKGTGGNQPQHF. In nucleotides, the CDR3 is TGTGCCAGCAGAAAAGGGACAGGGGGCAATCAGCCCCAGCATTTT.

DNA of the CDR3: TGTGCCAGCAGTGGGAGGAGCTCCTACGAGCAGTACTTC. Translation: CASSGRSSYEQYF. The rearrangement joins TRBV27 to TRBJ2-7; D might be TRBD2 (6 bases). V lost 5 bases to trimming and J lost 0 bases, with 8 bases between them. Looked up from germline, CDR1 is MNHEY and CDR2 is SMNVEV (reference sequence). This CDR3 contains 13 residues.

The chain combines TRBV5-1 with TRBJ1-2, with TRBD1 matching 8 bases. V gave up 0 bases and J gave up 6 bases; unmatched junction bases: 7. The CDR3 totals 15 residues. Germline CDR1 is SGHRS and CDR2 is YFSETQ. CDR3 nucleotides: TGCGCCAGCAGCTTGGGGGGGACAGGTTTCCATGGCTACACCTTC. Protein sequence: CASSLGGTGFHGYTF. The full variable domain, completed using reference TRBV5-1 and TRBJ1-2, is KAGVTQTPRYLIKTRGQQVTLSCSPISGHRSVSWYQQTPGQGLQFLFEYFSETQRNKGNFPGRFSGRQFSNSRSEMNVSTLELGDSALYLCASSLGGTGFHGYTFGSGTRLTVV.

The rearrangement uses TRBV7-2 and TRBJ2-6, with D possibly being TRBD1 (5 bases). Germline V gene lookup returns CDR1 SGHTA and CDR2 FQGNSA. This CDR3 is built from 14 residues. The V and J ends lost 2 bases and 15 bases respectively, with 17 bases between them. DNA of the CDR3: TGTGCCAGCAGCTTACTCCAGGGTGGGCCGTACCTGACTTTC. Translating gives CASSLLQGGPYLTF. Filled out from reference TRBV7-2 and TRBJ2-6, the complete variable domain reads GAGVSQSPSNKVTEKGKDVELRCDPISGHTALYWYRQSLGQGLEFLIYFQGNSAPDKSGLPSDRFSAERTGGSVSTLTIQRTQQEDSAVYLCASSLLQGGPYLTFGAGSRLTVL.

The chain carries TRBV10-3 and TRBJ2-2, with 12 positions matching TRBD2. The CDR3 sequence is 17 residues long. J lost 0 bases, V lost 7 bases, and 6 bases had no gene match. Germline values: CDR1 ENHRY, CDR2 SYGVKD. In DNA, the CDR3 is TGTGCCATCACCTCGACTAGCGGGGGAACGAACACCGGGGAGCTGTTTTTT. Translating gives CAITSTSGGTNTGELFF.

This clone was counted a few times. The CDR3 region has the DNA TGTGCCAGCAGTTTTAGCGGGACCCTGGCCTACGAGCAGTACTTC. It specifies CASSFSGTLAYEQYF. The J gene is TRBJ2-7, the V gene TRBV28; the match to TRBD2 covers 8 bases. The CDR3 has 15 amino acids. The V gene's germline CDR1 is MDHEN and CDR2 SYDVKM. V gave up 3 bases and J gave up 2 bases; unmatched junction bases: 6.

The chain couples TRBV5-4 to TRBJ1-2; 8 nucleotides line up with TRBD1. CDR3 length: 14 residues. Germline assignment: CDR1 SGHNT and CDR2 YYREEE (reference sequence). V was pared by 3 bases and J by 8 bases, with 9 bases of the junction left unmatched. The CDR3 spells CASSSHGQGRGYTF. DNA for the CDR3: TGTGCCAGCAGCTCTCACGGACAGGGAAGAGGCTACACCTTC.

J is TRBJ2-5 and V is TRBV27; 9 bases are shared with TRBD2. The CDR3 length is 14 residues. Germline V gene sequence: CDR1 MNHEY, CDR2 SMNVEV (reference sequence). Germline trimming cut 4 bases from V and 5 bases from J; bases unmatched to any gene: 5. The CDR3 nucleotides read TGTGCCAGCAGTTCAGCGGGGGGCCAGGAGACCCAGTACTTC. This encodes CASSSAGGQETQYF.

V is TRBV6-5 and J is TRBJ1-1, with D possibly matching TRBD1 (5 bases). This CDR3 has 13 amino acids. Per germline, CDR1 MNHEY and CDR2 SVGAGI. V lost 7 bases and J 5 bases, leaving 14 bases between the germline ends. CDR3 protein: CASKFSGGTEAFF. The CDR3 DNA is TGTGCCAGCAAGTTCTCGGGGGGGACTGAAGCTTTCTTT.

V is TRBV30 and J is TRBJ1-6; TRBD1 agrees at 7 bases. With 3 bases clipped from V and 2 bases from J, the junction kept 4 bases outside the gene matches. Germline assignment: CDR1 GTSNPN and CDR2 SVGIG (reference sequence). The CDR3 sequence is 15 residues long. In DNA, the CDR3 is TGTGCCTGGAGCGCAGGGGGAACCTATAATTCACCCCTCCACTTT. Encoded protein: CAWSAGGTYNSPLHF.

This clone was seen only a few times. V is TRBV6-6 and J is TRBJ2-7, with a weak D call TRBD2 (5 bases). Trimming removed 2 bases at V and 4 bases at J, with 15 bases between. CDR3 size: 15 residues. Looked up from germline, CDR1 is MNHNY and CDR2 is SVGAGI (reference sequence). The CDR3 sequence is CASSYASGVGYEQYF. CDR3 nucleotides: TGTGCCAGCAGTTACGCTTCCGGGGTGGGGTACGAGCAGTACTTC.

V usage is TRBV10-3 and J usage is TRBJ1-5; D ambiguous. The length of the CDR3 is 14 residues. Trimming cost V 7 bases and J 8 bases, with 18 bases left between them. In germline, CDR1 is ENHRY, CDR2 SYGVKD. The CDR3 DNA is TGTGCCATCAAAGAACGGACTGCCTCGGAGCCCCAGCATTTT. Residues: CAIKERTASEPQHF.

V is TRBV5-4 and J is TRBJ1-2; 7 nucleotides line up with TRBD1. The V and J ends lost 4 bases and 5 bases, in that order; junction bases with no gene match: 11. Germline V gives CDR1 SGHNT, CDR2 YYREEE (reference sequence). The CDR3 covers 15 residues. The DNA for the CDR3 is TGTGCCAGCAGCATCGGACAGGAAGAGGGTTATGGCTACACCTTC. Its translation: CASSIGQEEGYGYTF.

The chain employs TRBV7-2 and TRBJ2-7; 7 nucleotides align to TRBD2. This CDR3 has 14 amino acids. Per germline, CDR1 SGHTA and CDR2 FQGNSA. J gave up 5 bases and V 5 bases, and 9 bases lay outside the gene matches. CDR3 protein: CASSPDGGGNEQYF. CDR3 in DNA: TGTGCCAGCAGCCCAGATGGGGGAGGGAACGAGCAGTACTTC.

The chain links TRBV2 to TRBJ2-7; 7 bases align to TRBD1. Germline CDR1 reads SNHLY; CDR2 reads FYNNEI. This CDR3 contains 13 residues. V gave up 4 bases and J gave up 5 bases; unmatched junction bases: 5. The CDR3 reads CASSGQGVDEQYF. CDR3 DNA: TGTGCCAGCAGTGGGCAGGGGGTAGACGAGCAGTACTTC.

The rearrangement uses TRBV28 and TRBJ2-7; 9 bases agree with TRBD1. The CDR3 runs to 13 residues. Trimming removed 6 bases from V and 2 bases from J; junction bases left unmatched: 2. Germline V gene lookup returns CDR1 MDHEN and CDR2 SYDVKM. The CDR3 region has the DNA TGTGCCAGCAGAAGACAGGGGGCCTACGAGCAGTACTTC. Protein: CASRRQGAYEQYF.

Written as DNA, the CDR3 is TGTGCCAGCAAATATGGGGGGGGCCCCTACGAGCAGTACTTC. Translation: CASKYGGGPYEQYF. The rearrangement joins TRBV27 to TRBJ2-7, with a weak D call TRBD2 (7 bases). Per germline, CDR1 MNHEY and CDR2 SMNVEV (reference sequence). This CDR3 is built from 14 residues. Between the trimmed V and J ends, which lost 7 bases and 2 bases, there was a span of 15 bases.